Listed below are T cell receptor beta chains from one sample, sequenced in a study of shared clonotypes between healthy human individuals. Only in-frame clones appear in the TCRdb table, and some are missing; sequencing was by immunoSEQ multiplex PCR. The table lists some 2.1 million clones, 85% to 95% of them singletons. The sequencing sample was made of naive CD4+ T cells sorted from blood. The receptors were gathered from a man aged 18 to 29 in good health. Both conserved end residues are part of each CDR3. Each record gives: J gene, V gene, clone size, D gene, CDR3 protein, CDR3 DNA. D genes are given only for firm matches. Some rows mark clone size as missing; the rest say once, few, many or name a class of expanded clone.

>TRBJ1-1|TRBV5-1|-|-
CASSLAGHGVTEAFF
TGCGCCAGCAGCTTGGCCGGACATGGGGTCACTGAAGCTTTCTTT
>TRBJ2-4|TRBV14|-|-
CASRKAGTPQNIQYF
TGTGCCAGCAGGAAGGCCGGTACCCCTCAAAACATTCAGTACTTC
>TRBJ1-2|TRBV25-1|-|-
CASRGANGYTF
TGTGCCAGCCGGGGAGCGAATGGCTACACCTTC
>TRBJ2-1|TRBV10-3|-|-
CAISSFQDNEQFF
TGTGCCATCAGCTCCTTTCAAGACAATGAGCAGTTCTTC
>TRBJ1-1|TRBV6-1|once|TRBD1
CASRDTGTGRTEAFF
TGTGCCAGCAGGGATACCGGGACAGGGCGGACTGAAGCTTTCTTT
>TRBJ2-1|TRBV11-3|-|-
CASSLDAFGEQFF
TGTGCCAGCAGCCTGGACGCTTTCGGTGAGCAGTTCTTC
>TRBJ1-3|TRBV5-1|-|-
CASSLAGSGNTIYF
TGCGCCAGCAGCTTGGCAGGGAGTGGAAACACCATATATTTT
>TRBJ2-3|TRBV9|-|-
CASSAGTDTQYF
TGTGCCAGCAGCGCCGGCACAGATACGCAGTATTTT
>TRBJ2-6|TRBV18|-|TRBD1
CASSRDRQHTGANVLTF
TGTGCCAGCTCACGGGACAGACAGCACACGGGGGCCAACGTCCTGACTTTC
>TRBJ2-3|TRBV5-6|-|-
CASSFTQGPGADTQYF
TGTGCCAGCAGCTTTACCCAGGGTCCCGGGGCAGATACGCAGTATTTT
>TRBJ2-3|TRBV5-1|once|-
CASSPGTMDTQYF
TGCGCCAGCAGCCCCGGGACCATGGATACGCAGTATTTT
>TRBJ2-3|TRBV28|-|TRBD1
CASSLRGRGLDTQYF
TGTGCCAGCAGTTTACGGGGCAGGGGGCTGGATACGCAGTATTTT
>TRBJ1-2|TRBV6-1|-|-
CASRQGGSNGYTF
TGTGCCAGCAGGCAGGGAGGGAGCAACGGCTACACCTTC
>TRBJ2-7|TRBV5-1|-|-
CASSSRVSSTDEQYF
TGCGCCAGCAGTAGCAGGGTCTCGTCTACGGACGAGCAGTACTTC
>TRBJ2-7|TRBV5-1|-|-
CASSFVGYTEQYF
TGCGCCAGCAGCTTCGTCGGGTACACCGAGCAGTACTTC
>TRBJ1-4|TRBV28|once|-
CASRAVEKLFF
TGTGCCAGCAGAGCAGTTGAAAAACTGTTTTTT
>TRBJ1-4|TRBV28|-|-
CASKGQGQAANEKLFF
TGTGCCAGCAAGGGGCAGGGGCAGGCAGCTAATGAAAAACTGTTTTTT
>TRBJ1-3|TRBV6-1|once|-
CASIRPSGNTIYF
TGTGCCAGCATTCGTCCCTCTGGAAACACCATATATTTT
>TRBJ2-1|TRBV19|-|TRBD2
CASSIDRRGTSGINEQFF
TGTGCCAGTAGTATAGATCGAAGGGGGACTAGCGGGATCAATGAGCAGTTCTTC
>TRBJ2-3|TRBV29-1|-|TRBD1
CSVLTWDRGGGTDTQYF
TGCAGCGTTCTGACCTGGGACAGGGGCGGGGGCACAGATACGCAGTATTTT
>TRBJ1-5|TRBV5-1|-|TRBD1
CASSLVGTDNQPQHF
TGCGCCAGCAGCTTGGTCGGGACAGACAATCAGCCCCAGCATTTT
>TRBJ2-1|TRBV12-5|-|-
CASGSPSYNEQFF
TGTGCTAGTGGTTCCCCCTCCTACAATGAGCAGTTCTTC
>TRBJ2-3|TRBV2|-|TRBD2
CASSEALRGGVLDTQYF
TGTGCCAGCAGTGAAGCGCTGCGGGGGGGAGTGTTAGATACGCAGTATTTT
>TRBJ2-7|TRBV6-5|-|-
CATRALYEQYF
TGTGCCACCCGGGCCCTCTACGAGCAGTACTTC
>TRBJ1-1|TRBV28|-|-
CASREPALNTEAFF
TGTGCCAGCAGGGAGCCCGCCCTGAACACTGAAGCTTTCTTT
>TRBJ2-1|TRBV30|-|-
CACPQGLYNEQFF
TGTGCCTGCCCACAGGGACTCTACAATGAGCAGTTCTTC
>TRBJ2-7|TRBV2|once|-
CASSEGVYEQYF
TGTGCCAGCAGTGAGGGAGTCTACGAGCAGTACTTC
>TRBJ1-5|TRBV6-5|-|TRBD1
CASRPQGIGNQPQHF
TGTGCCAGCAGACCACAGGGGATTGGCAATCAGCCCCAGCATTTT
>TRBJ2-2|TRBV10-3|-|TRBD1
CATRNVQTGPTGELFF
TGTGCCACCAGGAACGTTCAGACAGGGCCCACCGGGGAGCTGTTTTTT
>TRBJ1-5|TRBV18|-|TRBD1
CASSPDRGQQPQHF
TGTGCCAGCTCACCCGACAGGGGGCAACAGCCCCAGCATTTT
>TRBJ2-3|TRBV18|-|-
CASSPPGPDTQYF
TGTGCCAGCTCACCACCAGGACCAGATACGCAGTATTTT
>TRBJ2-5|TRBV10-2|-|-
CASNRRREETQYF
TGCGCCAGCAATCGTCGGAGGGAAGAGACCCAGTACTTC
>TRBJ2-7|TRBV11-2|-|-
CASSKQGYEQYF
TGTGCCAGCAGCAAACAGGGCTACGAGCAGTACTTC
>TRBJ2-7|TRBV7-9|-|TRBD1
CASSPRDSGFYEQYF
TGTGCCAGCAGCCCCCGGGACAGTGGTTTCTACGAGCAGTACTTC
>TRBJ2-1|TRBV18|-|TRBD2
CASSSGTSGMWTHNEQFF
TGTGCCAGCTCGTCCGGGACTAGCGGGATGTGGACCCACAATGAGCAGTTCTTC
>TRBJ2-3|TRBV28|-|-
CASSPSPGGRDTQYF
TGTGCCAGCAGTCCATCCCCCGGGGGCAGAGATACGCAGTATTTT
>TRBJ1-4|TRBV28|-|TRBD1
CASSSTGQGVEKLFF
TGTGCCAGCAGTTCAACCGGACAGGGGGTTGAAAAACTGTTTTTT
>TRBJ2-2|TRBV6-1|-|-
CASRKDWNTGELFF
TGTGCCAGCAGGAAAGACTGGAACACCGGGGAGCTGTTTTTT
>TRBJ2-2|TRBV18|-|TRBD1
CASSNRDSNTGELFF
TGTGCCAGCTCAAATCGGGACAGCAACACCGGGGAGCTGTTTTTT
>TRBJ1-6|TRBV5-6|-|TRBD1
CASSPGTGWLKSPLHF
TGTGCCAGCAGCCCGGGGACAGGGTGGCTCAAATCACCCCTCCACTTT
>TRBJ2-7|TRBV4-1|-|-
CASSQDLGRPAPEQYF
TGCGCCAGCAGCCAAGATCTAGGGAGACCAGCCCCCGAGCAGTACTTC
>TRBJ1-3|TRBV11-2|-|-
CASSHTDNGNTIYF
TGTGCCAGCAGCCATACAGACAATGGAAACACCATATATTTT
>TRBJ1-3|TRBV9|-|TRBD1
CASSEGTGSSGNTIYF
TGTGCCAGCAGCGAGGGGACAGGCAGCTCTGGAAACACCATATATTTT
>TRBJ2-1|TRBV21-1|-|-
CASSLTTHHSEQFF
TGTGCCAGCAGTTTAACTACTCACCACAGTGAGCAGTTCTTC
>TRBJ2-7|TRBV2|-|-
CASSEGSYMIYEQYF
TGTGCCAGCAGTGAGGGGAGCTATATGATCTACGAGCAGTACTTC
>TRBJ1-2|TRBV6-1|-|TRBD1
CASRGHKTGDYGYTF
TGTGCCAGCAGAGGTCACAAGACAGGGGACTATGGCTACACCTTC
>TRBJ1-2|TRBV30|-|-
CACKRGGTLYGYTF
TGTGCCTGTAAACGGGGTGGGACCCTCTATGGCTACACCTTC
>TRBJ1-1|TRBV18|-|-
CASSPISSSGSTEAFF
TGTGCCAGCTCACCAATCTCCAGCTCAGGGAGCACTGAAGCTTTCTTT
>TRBJ1-1|TRBV6-5|-|TRBD1
CASSYSDRGLTEAFF
TGTGCCAGCAGTTACTCCGACAGGGGGCTTACTGAAGCTTTCTTT
>TRBJ2-2|TRBV19|-|-
CASSKVTNTGELFF
TGTGCCAGTAGTAAGGTGACGAACACCGGGGAGCTGTTTTTT
>TRBJ1-5|TRBV2|-|-
CASSEGYGVKSNQPQHF
TGTGCCAGCAGTGAAGGCTACGGGGTCAAGAGCAATCAGCCCCAGCATTTT
>TRBJ1-3|TRBV28|-|-
CASRTGGNTIYF
TGTGCCAGCAGGACAGGTGGAAACACCATATATTTT
>TRBJ1-3|TRBV4-1|-|-
CASSQESHTVSGNTIYF
TGCGCCAGCAGCCAAGAATCTCACACGGTCTCAGGAAACACCATATATTTT
>TRBJ2-3|TRBV18|-|TRBD2
CASSTSLAGSTDTQYF
TGTGCCAGCTCAACCTCTTTAGCGGGCAGCACAGATACGCAGTATTTT
>TRBJ2-1|TRBV25-1|-|-
CASSDQLHNEQFF
TGTGCCAGCAGTGATCAGCTTCACAATGAGCAGTTCTTC